This entry is about one T cell receptor (beta chain). The CDR3 totals 15 residues. Germline-derived CDR1 and CDR2 are SGHVS and FQNEAQ. The ends lost 3 bases at V and 4 bases at J; junction bases unmatched: 8. This record comes from a study of T cell changes during pregnancy in multiple sclerosis. Assay used: immunoSEQ multiplex PCR; TCRdb lists only in-frame clones, some missing. Here the sample spans 100,000 or so clones, approximately 91% being singletons. The J gene is TRBJ2-7, the V gene TRBV7-8; TRBD2 aligns across 8 bases. This receptor was obtained from a female donor with multiple sclerosis, enrolled in a pregnancy study. The source was peripheral blood, collected in the second trimester of pregnancy. CDR3 amino acids: CASSFLPGLGYEQYF. The CDR3 DNA reads as TGTGCCAGCAGCTTCTTGCCGGGACTAGGGTACGAGCAGTACTTC.